This is a list of T cell receptor beta chains from one sample in a study of early stage breast cancer tumors. Using immunoSEQ multiplex PCR, the repertoire was profiled, and TCRdb retains in-frame clones only, with some absent. Counted here are over 25,000 clones, 75% to 85% occurring once; the ten biggest clones make up about an eighth. What was sequenced was blood. These TCRs come from a person aged 60 to 70 with breast cancer. CDR3s include the opening cysteine and the closing phenylalanine or tryptophan. A D gene is named only where the DNA matches it firmly. Part of the rows lack a size; the others show once, few, many or a class for expanded clones.

>NA|NA|15|TRBJ1-4|TRBV18
TGTGCCAGCTCACCCAACGACAGGTCTTTAGAAAAACTGTTTTTT
CASSPNDRSLEKLFF
>once|NA|15|TRBJ2-1|TRBV5-1
TGCGCCAGCAGCTCTCAGGGGAGCTCCTACAATGAGCAGTTCTTC
CASSSQGSSYNEQFF
>NA|NA|11|TRBJ1-2|TRBV5-1
TGCGCCAGCACTCCTAAGTATGGCTACACCTTC
CASTPKYGYTF
>NA|NA|18|TRBJ2-7|TRBV14
TGTGCCAGCAGCCAAGATCCGAGGGCCCGGGGGGCCCTTTACGAGCAGTACTTC
CASSQDPRARGALYEQYF
>NA|TRBD2|16|TRBJ2-7|TRBV6-5
TGTGCCAGCAGTTACCTAACTAGCGGGAGGCCGGCCGAGCAGTACTTC
CASSYLTSGRPAEQYF
>NA|TRBD2|17|TRBJ2-1|TRBV12-5
TGTGCTAGTGGTTTGGTCGGACTAGCGGGATCCTACAATGAGCAGTTCTTC
CASGLVGLAGSYNEQFF
>NA|TRBD1|13|TRBJ2-1|TRBV4-1
TGCGCCAGCAGCTACAGGGGCCCCAATGAGCAGTTCTTC
CASSYRGPNEQFF
>NA|NA|15|TRBJ1-3|TRBV19
TGTGCCAGTAGTTACGACAGTTCTTCTGGAAACACCATATATTTT
CASSYDSSSGNTIYF
>NA|TRBD1|12|TRBJ2-1|TRBV2
TGTGCCAGCAGTACCAGGGGGAATGAGCAGTTCTTC
CASSTRGNEQFF
>NA|NA|17|TRBJ1-4|TRBV4-3
TGCGCCAGCAGCCAAGGGGTCAGGACAACAACTAATGAAAAACTGTTTTTT
CASSQGVRTTTNEKLFF
>NA|TRBD1|15|TRBJ2-1|TRBV5-1
TGCGCCAGCAGCTTGGCTCGGCCAGGGGGCGATGAGCAGTTCTTC
CASSLARPGGDEQFF
>once|TRBD1|19|TRBJ2-6|TRBV5-7
TGTGCCAGTATCGTATTCGCCAGGGGGTACCTCTCTGGGGCCAACGTCCTGACTTTC
CASIVFARGYLSGANVLTF
>NA|NA|15|TRBJ2-2|TRBV19
TGTGCCAGTACCCCCATCGGGGGACCGGACGGGGAGCTGTTTTTT
CASTPIGGPDGELFF
>NA|TRBD1|13|TRBJ1-2|TRBV19
TGTGCCACCCGGGACAGGGAGTACTATGGCTACACCTTC
CATRDREYYGYTF
>NA|TRBD1|16|TRBJ1-1|TRBV30
TGTGCCTGGAGTGTACGTTCCGGGACAGGGGGCACTGAAGCTTTCTTT
CAWSVRSGTGGTEAFF
>NA|NA|18|TRBJ1-4|TRBV9
TGTGCCAGCAGCGTTTCGGGCAGACTAGGGACAACTAATGAAAAACTGTTTTTT
CASSVSGRLGTTNEKLFF
>NA|NA|15|TRBJ1-2|TRBV6-5
TGTGCCAGCAGTTACTCGTATGCGGATAACTATGGCTACACCTTC
CASSYSYADNYGYTF
>NA|TRBD2|18|TRBJ2-7|TRBV9
TGTGCCAGCAGCGTAGCTACTAGCGGAGCGAGCAATTCCTACGAGCAGTACTTC
CASSVATSGASNSYEQYF
>NA|NA|15|TRBJ2-2|TRBV5-1
TGCGCCAGCAGCCTGAGACAGGTTAACACCGGGGAGCTGTTTTTT
CASSLRQVNTGELFF
>NA|NA|13|TRBJ1-5|TRBV18
TGTGCCAGCTCACCGGGAGGGGATCAGCCCCAGCATTTT
CASSPGGDQPQHF
>NA|NA|12|TRBJ2-1|TRBV30
TGTGCCTGGAGTGGACTAGTTAATGAGCAGTTCTTC
CAWSGLVNEQFF
>NA|NA|13|TRBJ2-7|TRBV7-6
TGTGCCAGCAGCTTGGGGGGGCAAAGCGAGCAGTACTTC
CASSLGGQSEQYF